This entry features one T cell receptor beta chain sequence. Its antigen is still unknown. Sequenced with the Oncomine TCR Beta short-read assay was DNA taken from cultured CD4+ T cells. MiXCR, applied by TCRdb to the PCR reads, yields one record per CDR3 protein. Among around 13,000 distinct CDR3 sequences listed, 20% to 25% were seen once. Trimming at V came to 6 bases and at J to 0 bases, leaving 13 bases not matched to a gene. The CDR3 extends over 17 amino acids. CDR1 MDHEN and CDR2 SYDVKM come from the germline V gene. The data were obtained in a study of vaccination and CD4 T cells after COVID-19. Treatment indicated: roughly ten-day PBMC culture with coronavirus spike peptide pools or control peptides (ViraFEST assay).

The rearrangement uses TRBV28 and TRBJ2-5, with 7 nucleotides matching TRBD2. This receptor was obtained from a human donor who had recovered from COVID-19. The source was CD4+ T cells from blood, cultured in vitro, collected after SARS-CoV-2 vaccination. Written as DNA, the CDR3 is TGTGCCAGCAGACCCGGTCGGGCTAGCGGCGACCAAGAGACCCAGTACTTC. This gives the protein CASRPGRASGDQETQYF.